This paragraph reports one T cell receptor (beta chain). PCR amplification relied on 60 Vbeta primers (plus 13 Jbeta primers). Profiling relied on immunoSEQ multiplex PCR, and the TCRdb table lists in-frame clones only, not all of them. The sample gives around 150,000 clones, around 82% of which show up once; about 2.2% is in the top ten. This sample is part of a study of cytomegalovirus exposure and HLA in healthy donors. The CDR3 has 16 amino acids. CDR1 and CDR2 (germline): GTSNPN, SVGIG (reference sequence). The ends lost 2 bases at V and 3 bases at J; junction bases unmatched: 8. This sequence was found in a man aged 45-60 years in good health and CMV-seronegative. This rearrangement joins TRBV30 to TRBJ1-4; 8 nucleotides line up with TRBD1. Sequencing used PBMCs. CDR3 in amino acids: CAWSQGAGVSNEKLFF. In DNA, the CDR3 is TGTGCCTGGAGTCAGGGGGCGGGGGTTTCTAATGAAAAACTGTTTTTT.